This T cell receptor beta chain was sequenced for a study of blood T cell repertoires in COVID-19. Method: immunoSEQ multiplex PCR; TCRdb's copy keeps in-frame clones and lacks some. The sample holds some 140,000 clones, roughly 80% seen once. The sample holds many counts of this clone. The specimen sequenced was peripheral blood. The clonotype was recovered from a man older than 75 with acute or convalescent COVID-19.

The CDR3 DNA follows: TGTGCCAGCAGTGACTCACAGGGTACCGATCAGCCCCAGCATTTT. This encodes CASSDSQGTDQPQHF. The V and J genes are TRBV25-1 and TRBJ1-5; perhaps TRBD1 as D (6 bases). Trimming removed 3 bases at V and 5 bases at J, with 14 bases between. In germline, CDR1 is MGHDK, CDR2 SYGVNS. The CDR3 has 15 amino acids.